A selection of T cell receptor beta chains follows, all from one sample in a study of T cells after yellow fever vaccination. Using its own MiXCR run on the 5' RACE reads, TCRdb lists one record per CDR3 protein. The sample includes some 200,000 distinct CDR3 sequences, roughly 3.3% of them seen just once. The material sequenced was CD4+ T cells sorted from PBMCs, taken 10 days after the yellow fever booster vaccination. The source of these receptors is a man aged 18 to 29 who received the YFV17D yellow fever vaccine. Both conserved end residues are part of each CDR3. The order of the fields is V gene, J gene, CDR3 protein.

TRBV2	TRBJ2-3	CASSRAPRGTQYF
TRBV7-3	TRBJ1-6	CASSKGGHYNSPLHF
TRBV7-2	TRBJ1-2	CASSLGRLDGYTF
TRBV6-7	TRBJ1-1	CASIGPPMNTEAFF
TRBV5-1	TRBJ1-1	CASSPGDIGRTEAFF
TRBV20-1	TRBJ1-4	CSARDEAWAEEKLFF
TRBV12-3/TRBV12-4	TRBJ1-1	CASRRRMNTEAFF
TRBV24-1	TRBJ1-5	CATSPGVTSNQPQHF
TRBV18	TRBJ2-3	CASSPAPGTDTQYF
TRBV30	TRBJ2-3	CAWSTSGGTGTQYF
TRBV6-1	TRBJ1-6	CASSESGANSPLHF